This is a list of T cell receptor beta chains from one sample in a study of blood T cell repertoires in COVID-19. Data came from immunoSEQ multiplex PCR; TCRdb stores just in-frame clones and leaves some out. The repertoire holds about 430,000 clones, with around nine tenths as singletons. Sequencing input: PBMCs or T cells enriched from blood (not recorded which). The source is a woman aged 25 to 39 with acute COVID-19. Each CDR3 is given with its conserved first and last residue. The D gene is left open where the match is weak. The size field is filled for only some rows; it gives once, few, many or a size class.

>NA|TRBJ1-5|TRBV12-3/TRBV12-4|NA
CASTNGGNQPQHF
TGTGCCAGCACTAATGGAGGGAATCAGCCCCAGCATTTT
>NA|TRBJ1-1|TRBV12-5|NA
CASGLLIEAFF
TGTGCTAGTGGTTTACTAATTGAAGCTTTCTTT
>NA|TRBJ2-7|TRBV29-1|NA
CSVDGGNEQYF
TGCAGCGTTGATGGGGGGAACGAGCAGTACTTC
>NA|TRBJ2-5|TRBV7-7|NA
CASSLGPRQVQETQYF
TGTGCCAGCAGCTTAGGTCCGAGACAGGTCCAAGAGACCCAGTACTTC
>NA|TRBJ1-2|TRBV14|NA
CASSNNPQNYGYTF
TGTGCCAGCAGCAACAACCCCCAGAACTATGGCTACACCTTC
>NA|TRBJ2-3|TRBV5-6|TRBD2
CASSLGTSGGEQYF
TGTGCCAGCAGCCTCGGGACTAGCGGGGGGGAGCAGTATTTT
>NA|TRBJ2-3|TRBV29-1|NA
CSVGPRSTDTQYF
TGCAGCGTTGGTCCCCGGAGCACAGATACGCAGTATTTT
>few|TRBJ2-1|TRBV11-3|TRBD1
CASSNEGTGAYNEQFF
TGTGCCAGCAGTAATGAGGGGACAGGGGCCTACAATGAGCAGTTCTTC
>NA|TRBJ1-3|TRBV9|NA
CASSVRGGVEGNTIYF
TGTGCCAGCAGCGTACGCGGGGGCGTCGAGGGAAACACCATATATTTT
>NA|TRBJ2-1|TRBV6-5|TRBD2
CASSYGGGAYNEQFF
TGTGCCAGCAGTTACGGCGGGGGGGCCTACAATGAGCAGTTCTTC
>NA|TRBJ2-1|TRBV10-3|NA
CAISEGLPPDNEQFF
TGTGCCATCAGTGAGGGACTACCCCCAGACAATGAGCAGTTCTTC
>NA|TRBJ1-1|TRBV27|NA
CASSLGGGTVNTEAFF
TGTGCCAGCAGTTTAGGGGGGGGGACCGTTAACACTGAAGCTTTCTTT
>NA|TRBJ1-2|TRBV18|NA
CASSPDRRESSNYGYTF
TGTGCCAGCTCACCGGACAGAAGGGAATCCAGTAACTATGGCTACACCTTC
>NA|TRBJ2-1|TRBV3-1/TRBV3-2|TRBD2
CASGERGSYNEQFF
TGTGCCAGCGGTGAGCGGGGCTCCTACAATGAGCAGTTCTTC
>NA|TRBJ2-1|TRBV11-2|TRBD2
CASSTRLAGAYNEQFF
TGTGCCAGCAGCACCAGACTAGCGGGGGCCTACAATGAGCAGTTCTTC
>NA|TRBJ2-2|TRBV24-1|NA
CATSDLPTGELFF
TGTGCCACCAGTGACCTTCCGACCGGGGAGCTGTTTTTT